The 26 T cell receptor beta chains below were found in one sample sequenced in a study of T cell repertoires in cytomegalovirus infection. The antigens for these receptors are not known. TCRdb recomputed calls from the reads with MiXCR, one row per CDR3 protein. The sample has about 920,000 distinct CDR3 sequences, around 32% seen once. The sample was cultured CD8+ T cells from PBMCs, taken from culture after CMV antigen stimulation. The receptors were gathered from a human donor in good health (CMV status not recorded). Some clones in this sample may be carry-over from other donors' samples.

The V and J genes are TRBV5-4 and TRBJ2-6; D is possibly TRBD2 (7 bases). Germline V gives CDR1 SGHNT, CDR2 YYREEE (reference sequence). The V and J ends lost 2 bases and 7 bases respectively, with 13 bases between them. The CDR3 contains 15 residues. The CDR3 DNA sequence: TGTGCCAGCAGCTTCGGGGGGCCGATCGCCAACGTCCTGACTTTC. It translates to CASSFGGPIANVLTF.

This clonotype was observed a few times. CDR3 DNA sequence: TGTGCCAGCAGTTTATCAGAGAAAGGCCAGCCCCAGCATTTT. This sequence encodes CASSLSEKGQPQHF. The V call is TRBV27, the J call TRBJ1-5, with D unclear. The CDR3 has 14 amino acids. The V gene's germline CDR1 is MNHEY and CDR2 SMNVEV (reference sequence). Trimming pared 0 bases from V and 7 bases from J, leaving 10 bases between.

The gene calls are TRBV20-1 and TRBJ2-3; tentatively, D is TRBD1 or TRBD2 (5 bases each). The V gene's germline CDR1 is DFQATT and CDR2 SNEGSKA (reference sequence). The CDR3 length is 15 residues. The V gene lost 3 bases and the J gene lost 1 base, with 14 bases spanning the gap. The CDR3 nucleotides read TGCAGTGCTAGCGCATCTCGGGGCCGCACAGATACGCAGTATTTT. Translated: CSASASRGRTDTQYF.

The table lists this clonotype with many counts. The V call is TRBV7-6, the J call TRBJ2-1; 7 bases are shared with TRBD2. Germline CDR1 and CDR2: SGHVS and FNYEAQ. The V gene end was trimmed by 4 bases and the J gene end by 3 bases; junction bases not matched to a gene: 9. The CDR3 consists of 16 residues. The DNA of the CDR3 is TGTGCCAGCAGCTCTCCCCTCGCGGGGGACTACAATGAGCAGTTCTTC. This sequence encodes CASSSPLAGDYNEQFF.

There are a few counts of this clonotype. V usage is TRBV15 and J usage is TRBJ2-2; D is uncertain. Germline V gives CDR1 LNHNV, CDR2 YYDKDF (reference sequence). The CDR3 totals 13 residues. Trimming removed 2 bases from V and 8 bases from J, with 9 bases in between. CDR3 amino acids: CATSRKRAGELFF. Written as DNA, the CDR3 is TGTGCCACCAGCAGAAAAAGGGCGGGGGAGCTGTTTTTT.

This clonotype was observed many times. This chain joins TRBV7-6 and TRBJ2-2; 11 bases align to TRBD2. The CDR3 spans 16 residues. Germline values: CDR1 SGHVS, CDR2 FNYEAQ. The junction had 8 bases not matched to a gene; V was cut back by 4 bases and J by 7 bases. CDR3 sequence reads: CASSSIAGGPIGELFF. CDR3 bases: TGTGCCAGCAGCTCCATAGCGGGGGGGCCCATCGGGGAGCTGTTTTTT.

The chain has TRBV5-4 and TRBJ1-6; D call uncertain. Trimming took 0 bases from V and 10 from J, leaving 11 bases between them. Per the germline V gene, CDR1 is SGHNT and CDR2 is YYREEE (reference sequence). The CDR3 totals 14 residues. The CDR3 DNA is TGTGCCAGCAGCTTGGTCCCAGGAGGGTCACCCCTCCACTTT. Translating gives CASSLVPGGSPLHF.

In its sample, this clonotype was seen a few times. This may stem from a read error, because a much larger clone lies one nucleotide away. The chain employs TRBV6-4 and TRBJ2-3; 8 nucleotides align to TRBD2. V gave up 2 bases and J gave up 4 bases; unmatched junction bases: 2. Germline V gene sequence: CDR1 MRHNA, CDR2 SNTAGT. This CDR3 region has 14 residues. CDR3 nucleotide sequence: TGTGCCAGCAGTGACGTCGGGGGGGCAGATACGCAGTATTTT. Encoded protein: CASSDVGGADTQYF.

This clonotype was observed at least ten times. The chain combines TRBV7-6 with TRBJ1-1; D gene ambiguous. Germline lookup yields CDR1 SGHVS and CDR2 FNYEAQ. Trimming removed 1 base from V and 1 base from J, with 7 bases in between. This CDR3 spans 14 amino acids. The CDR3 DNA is TGTGCCAGCAGCTTAGGCAGGCAGAACACTGAAGCTTTCTTT. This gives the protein CASSLGRQNTEAFF.

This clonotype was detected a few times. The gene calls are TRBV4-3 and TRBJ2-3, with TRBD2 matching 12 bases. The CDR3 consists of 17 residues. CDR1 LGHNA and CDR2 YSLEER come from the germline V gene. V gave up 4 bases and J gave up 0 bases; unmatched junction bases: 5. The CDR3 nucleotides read TGCGCCAGCAGCCCGCGGACTAGCGGGGCTAGCACAGATACGCAGTATTTT. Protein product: CASSPRTSGASTDTQYF.

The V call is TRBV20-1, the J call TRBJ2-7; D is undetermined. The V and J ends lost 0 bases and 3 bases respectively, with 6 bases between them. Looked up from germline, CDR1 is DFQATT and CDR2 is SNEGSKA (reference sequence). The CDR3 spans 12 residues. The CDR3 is CSAREAFYEQYV. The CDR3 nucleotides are TGCAGTGCTAGAGAGGCCTTCTACGAGCAGTACGTC.

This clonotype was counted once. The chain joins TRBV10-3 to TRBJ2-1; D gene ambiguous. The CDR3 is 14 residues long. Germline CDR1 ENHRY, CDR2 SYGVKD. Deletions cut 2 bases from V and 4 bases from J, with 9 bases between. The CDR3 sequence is CAISEVEVYNEQFF. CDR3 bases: TGTGCCATCAGTGAGGTAGAGGTTTACAATGAGCAGTTCTTC.

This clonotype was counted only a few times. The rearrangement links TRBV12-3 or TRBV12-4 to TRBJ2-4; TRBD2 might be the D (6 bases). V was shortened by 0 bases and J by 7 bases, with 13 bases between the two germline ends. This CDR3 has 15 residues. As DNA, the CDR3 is TGTGCCAGCAGTTTAGCGGAGGGAAGGGGCAACATTCAGTACTTC. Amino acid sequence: CASSLAEGRGNIQYF.

The CDR3: CASSDLSRGREQYV. The CDR3 nucleotides read TGTGCCAGCAGCGATCTTTCCAGGGGGAGGGAGCAGTACGTC. The rearrangement uses TRBV11-2 and TRBJ2-7, with D possibly TRBD1 on 7 matching bases. V was pared by 5 bases and J by 7 bases, with 18 bases between. This CDR3 is built from 14 residues. Germline V CDR1 and CDR2: SGHAT, FQNNGV.

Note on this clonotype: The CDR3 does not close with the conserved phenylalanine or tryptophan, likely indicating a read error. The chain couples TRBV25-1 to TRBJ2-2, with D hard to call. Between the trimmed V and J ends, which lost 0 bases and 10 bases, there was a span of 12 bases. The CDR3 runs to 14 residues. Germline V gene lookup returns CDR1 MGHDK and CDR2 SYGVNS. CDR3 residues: CASSEYTEESELFS. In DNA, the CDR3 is TGTGCCAGCAGTGAATACACAGAGGAGTCGGAGCTGTTTTCT.

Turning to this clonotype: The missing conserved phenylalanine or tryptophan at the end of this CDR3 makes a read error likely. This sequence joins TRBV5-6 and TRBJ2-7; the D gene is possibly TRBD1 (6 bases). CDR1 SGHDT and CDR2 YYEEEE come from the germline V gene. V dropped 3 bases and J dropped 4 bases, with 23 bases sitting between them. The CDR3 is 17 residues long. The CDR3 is CASSYGTPFAQTYEQYI. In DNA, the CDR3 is TGTGCCAGCAGCTATGGGACACCTTTCGCCCAAACATACGAGCAGTACATC.

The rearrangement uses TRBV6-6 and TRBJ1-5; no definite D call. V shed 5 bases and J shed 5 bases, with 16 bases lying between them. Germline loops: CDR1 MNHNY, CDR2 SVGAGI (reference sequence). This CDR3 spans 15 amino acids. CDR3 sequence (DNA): TGTGCCAGCAGTCCCTTGGTCGATACCGATCAGCCCCAGCATTTT. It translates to CASSPLVDTDQPQHF.

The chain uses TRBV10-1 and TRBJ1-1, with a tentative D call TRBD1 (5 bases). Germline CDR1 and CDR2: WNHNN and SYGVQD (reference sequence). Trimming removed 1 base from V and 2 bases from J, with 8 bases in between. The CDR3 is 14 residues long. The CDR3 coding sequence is TGCGCCAGCAGTGAGTTCAGGGAAAACACTGAAGCTTTCTTT. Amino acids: CASSEFRENTEAFF.

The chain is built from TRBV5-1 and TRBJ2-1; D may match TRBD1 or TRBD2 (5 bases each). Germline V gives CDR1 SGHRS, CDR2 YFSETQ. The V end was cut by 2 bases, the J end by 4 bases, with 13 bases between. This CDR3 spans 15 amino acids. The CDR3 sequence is CASSLLVGPYNEQFF. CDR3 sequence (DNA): TGCGCCAGCAGCTTACTAGTGGGGCCATACAATGAGCAGTTCTTC.

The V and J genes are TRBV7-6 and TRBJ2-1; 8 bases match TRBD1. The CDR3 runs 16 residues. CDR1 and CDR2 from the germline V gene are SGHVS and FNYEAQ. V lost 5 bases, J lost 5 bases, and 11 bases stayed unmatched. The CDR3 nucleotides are TGTGCCAGCAGCGGAGACGACAGGGGACTTCACAATGAGCAGTTCTTC. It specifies CASSGDDRGLHNEQFF.

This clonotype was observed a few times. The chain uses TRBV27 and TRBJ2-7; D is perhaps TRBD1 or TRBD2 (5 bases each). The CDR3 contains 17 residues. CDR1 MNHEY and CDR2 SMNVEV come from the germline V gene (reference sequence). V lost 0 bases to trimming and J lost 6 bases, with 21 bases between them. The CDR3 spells CASSLSLGLRGVSEQYF. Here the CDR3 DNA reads TGTGCCAGCAGTTTATCCCTGGGGTTAAGAGGGGTGTCCGAGCAGTACTTC.

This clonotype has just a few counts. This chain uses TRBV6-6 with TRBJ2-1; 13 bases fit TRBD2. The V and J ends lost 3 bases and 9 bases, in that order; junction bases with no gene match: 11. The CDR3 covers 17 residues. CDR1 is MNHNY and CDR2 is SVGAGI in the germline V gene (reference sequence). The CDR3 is CASSYTRTSGGGGEQFF. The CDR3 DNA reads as TGTGCCAGCAGTTATACCCGGACTAGCGGGGGAGGGGGTGAGCAGTTCTTC.

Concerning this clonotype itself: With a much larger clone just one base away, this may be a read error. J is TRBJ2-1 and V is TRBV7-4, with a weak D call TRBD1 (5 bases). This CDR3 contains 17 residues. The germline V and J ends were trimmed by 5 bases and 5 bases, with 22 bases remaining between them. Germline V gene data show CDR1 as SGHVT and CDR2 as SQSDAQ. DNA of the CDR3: TGTGCCAGCAGCCGTCCCTTTGGTGGTAGCAGGGACAATGAGCAGTTCTTC. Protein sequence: CASSRPFGGSRDNEQFF.

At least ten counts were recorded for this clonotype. This chain's CDR3 is CASSLRGDGETQYF. DNA of the CDR3: TGTGCCAGCAGCTTAAGGGGAGACGGGGAGACCCAGTACTTC. This chain connects TRBV7-2 to TRBJ2-5; the D call may be TRBD1 or TRBD2 (5 bases each). V lost 2 bases and J 5 bases, leaving 12 bases between the germline ends. This CDR3 spans 14 amino acids. Germline CDR1 is SGHTA and CDR2 is FQGNSA.

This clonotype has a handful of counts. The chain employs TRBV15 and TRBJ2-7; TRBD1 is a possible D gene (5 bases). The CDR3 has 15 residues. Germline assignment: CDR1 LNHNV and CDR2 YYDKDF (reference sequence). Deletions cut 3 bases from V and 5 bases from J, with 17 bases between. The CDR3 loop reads CATSSEQGVWDEQYV. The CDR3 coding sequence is TGTGCCACCAGCAGCGAACAAGGGGTATGGGACGAGCAGTACGTC.

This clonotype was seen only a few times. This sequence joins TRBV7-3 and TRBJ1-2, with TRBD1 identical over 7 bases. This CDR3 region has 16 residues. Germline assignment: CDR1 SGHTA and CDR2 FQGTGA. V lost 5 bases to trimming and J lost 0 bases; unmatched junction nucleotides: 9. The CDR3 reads CASSPTGQPANYGYTF. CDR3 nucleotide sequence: TGTGCCAGCAGCCCCACGGGACAGCCTGCTAACTATGGCTACACCTTC.